The 6 T cell receptor beta chains below come from one sample, sequenced in a study of blood T cell repertoires in COVID-19. Sequencing was performed with immunoSEQ multiplex PCR; in TCRdb, only in-frame clones are kept and a portion is missing. The sample shows about 170,000 clones, roughly 84% of them seen only once. The sequenced material came from peripheral blood. These receptors were taken from a human donor with acute or convalescent COVID-19. The donor label of this sample is uncertain.

V and J are TRBV15 and TRBJ1-2; maybe TRBD1 (5 bases). CDR3 size: 14 residues. Per the germline V gene, CDR1 is LNHNV and CDR2 is YYDKDF (reference sequence). Trimming shortened V by 1 base and J by 6 bases, and 12 bases separated the two germline ends. This CDR3 is CATSRATDLDGYTF. The CDR3 DNA follows: TGTGCCACCAGCAGAGCGACAGACCTAGATGGCTACACCTTC.

V gene TRBV20-1 combines with J gene TRBJ1-1, with TRBD1 matching over 7 bases. Unmatched junction bases numbered 6, after V lost 3 bases and J lost 2 bases. The germline V gene has CDR1 DFQATT and CDR2 SNEGSKA (reference sequence). The CDR3 length is 14 residues. In DNA, the CDR3 is TGCAGTGCTAGTCAGCAGGGGGGCAACACTGAAGCTTTCTTT. Translation gives CSASQQGGNTEAFF.

J is TRBJ1-1 and V is TRBV5-1; 7 nucleotides align to TRBD1. There are 14 residues in the CDR3. Losses at the gene ends were 0 bases for V and 7 bases for J; bases not matched to a gene: 6. From germline, CDR1 is SGHRS and CDR2 YFSETQ. CDR3 nucleotide sequence: TGCGCCAGCAGCTTGGTGGGGCCAGGGGGTGAAGCTTTCTTT. Its protein is CASSLVGPGGEAFF.

Here the CDR3 reads CASSGQDTGELFF. The CDR3 bases are TGTGCCAGCAGTGGCCAGGACACCGGGGAGCTGTTTTTT. The J gene is TRBJ2-2, the V gene TRBV2; D ambiguous. Germline values: CDR1 SNHLY, CDR2 FYNNEI. The CDR3 has 13 residues. V shed 4 bases and J shed 3 bases, with 6 bases lying between them.

This clone occurred a few times. The chain employs TRBV19 and TRBJ2-7, with a tentative D call TRBD2 (6 bases). V was pared by 3 bases and J by 2 bases, with 14 bases between. This CDR3 is 15 amino acids long. The germline gives CDR1 LNHDA, CDR2 SQIVND (reference sequence). Written as DNA, the CDR3 is TGTGCCAGTAGTATCCGGGCTAGCGAGCCCTACGAGCAGTACTTC. As protein: CASSIRASEPYEQYF.

This clone was seen a few times. V is TRBV2 and J is TRBJ2-1, with D maybe TRBD2 (6 bases). CDR3 length: 15 residues. Germline V CDR1 and CDR2: SNHLY, FYNNEI. Between the trimmed V and J ends, which lost 0 bases and 4 bases, there was a span of 10 bases. The CDR3 DNA is TGTGCCAGCAGTGAAGCGCGGGGCTTGTACAATGAGCAGTTCTTC. Amino acids: CASSEARGLYNEQFF.